Described below is a single TCR beta chain sequence and its context. Germline V gene lookup returns CDR1 SGHVS and CDR2 FQNEAQ. The CDR3 is 13 residues long. The germline V and J ends were trimmed by 1 base and 9 bases, with 13 bases remaining between them. The sample is drawn from a study of blood T cell repertoires in COVID-19. Overall study: Spain, Italy and the United States supplied samples that represented acute and convalescent COVID-19. From T cells, B-cell-depleted T cells, or PBMCs came the material, which was cDNA or gDNA.

Under the authors' procedure: The authors estimated nucleated cell counts from reference gene primer amplification. Measured with immunoSEQ multiplex PCR; TCRdb has only the in-frame clones, and not every one. For V, J and clone size, that table is used; D and trimming come from the DNA. The table lists 100,000 to 110,000 clones, more than 85% of them singletons, with 2% to 2.5% in the top ten. This TCR was sampled from a man aged 50 to 59 with active COVID-19. V and J are TRBV7-8 and TRBJ2-7, with unresolved D. The sample consisted of peripheral blood. The DNA of the CDR3 is TGTGCCAGCAGCTTAGAAACTACTACGAGGCAGTACTTC. The encoded protein is CASSLETTTRQYF.